The TCR beta chain under discussion was sequenced for a study of blood T cells in healthy people across ages (dated by TCRdb to between 2015 and 2017). In terms of the full investigation: In model experiments, template switching captured about one uniquely barcoded TCR beta cDNA molecule for every two T cells. To track age-related changes in TCR beta repertoire diversity, the study relied on deep sequencing normalized with unique cDNA molecular identifiers. Donors were grouped into four age groups: young (average approximately 16 years), middle-aged (roughly 37), aged (about 60) and long-lived (approximately 78). To avoid experimental bias, donors of different ages were spread randomly across the sequencing lanes. For two donors (one aged 18 to 30 and one aged 80 or older), the study analyzed two additional independent replicas of 1 million unique cDNA reads from the same blood draw.

CDR1 is given as SGHRS and CDR2 as YFSETQ, both from the germline V gene. V drops 9 bases and J drops 0 bases, leaving 13 bases in between. The CDR3 runs 14 residues from the cysteine to the phenylalanine. The retained sequence is limited to the CDR3, 42 bases, with the frame set at the first base. Library generation was performed with 5' RACE. Reads for this sample came from an Illumina HiSeq 2500. The second PCR ran for about 6 to 11 cycles and used a J-beta primer mix along with a sample-barcoded 5' primer. A unique molecular identifier was introduced onto each TCR beta cDNA molecule by a template-switch 5' adaptor carrying 12 random nucleotides. At least 2.5 million CDR3-containing paired-end reads were obtained from each sample. All of the RNA was converted into first-strand cDNA using the Mint cDNA synthesis kit, with a TRBC-specific oligonucleotide serving as the primer. All cDNA was treated with uracil-DNA glycosylase and then went through a first 18-cycle PCR with the universal primers M1SS and BC2_uni_R. Processing in the source paper ran as follows. For normalization, 1 million high-quality reads were randomly selected from each sample, with every read carrying a distinct molecular identifier. Instead of being binned into consensus sequences, reads with shared molecular identifiers were discarded. MiTCR, set to a Q25 quality threshold and the strictest error-elimination algorithm, was used for CDR3 identification, clonotype clustering and error correction. A nonparametric unseen species model with Euler transformation was used to estimate lower-bound total TCR beta diversity. The raw public data were reprocessed by TCRdb itself: fastp quality trimming at Q25, MiXCR clonotype calling, in-frame beta chains only. Rows are unified per CDR3 protein, each entry keeping the most common DNA and genes. TCRdb's processing, not the authors', yielded these V and J calls. The sample yields roughly 860,000 distinct CDR3 sequences; 60% to 80% were counted once. Of the sample, 28% falls within the top ten clones.

Donors were about 36 systemically healthy Caucasian individuals from Russia aged roughly 6 to 90 years. Each donor gave about 11 milliliters of peripheral blood, drawn into EDTA-treated Vacutainer tubes. Ficoll-Paque density-gradient centrifugation was used to isolate PBMCs, with at least 6 million obtained per sample. Total RNA was extracted from PBMCs with Trizol reagent, with at least 6 micrograms obtained per sample. For every donor, an aliquot of PBMCs went through flow cytometry to measure the percentages of naive CD45RAhigh/CD27high T cells. Comments on this clonotype: There is no known antigen for this receptor. No base quality information exists; no much larger clone differs at one position.

Here is what the overall study found, with its caveats: Conclusive comparison of naive and antigen-experienced compartments was prevented by the profiling of bulk unsorted PBMCs. Because the CMV infection status of the donors was unknown, age-related changes in expanded clonotypes may potentially have been confounded. Estimates of total diversity based on one million sequenced T cells were considered lower bounds and underestimates. A strong correlation was found between observed TCR beta diversity and the percentage of naive T cells measured by flow cytometry. The long-lived group showed more naive CD4+ T cells, fewer expanded clones and increased TCR diversity than the aged group, suggesting age selection. Observed TCR beta diversity per million T cells fell roughly linearly with age, and a significant reduction was already apparent by age around 40.

The rearranged segments are TRBV5-1 and TRBJ2-1, with the D segment identity uncertain. The material sequenced was blood. This receptor was identified in a young man in good health. The sequence in DNA is TGCGCCAACAGTCTGCAGAGCTCCTACAATGAGCAGTTCTTC. Its translation reads: CANSLQSSYNEQFF.